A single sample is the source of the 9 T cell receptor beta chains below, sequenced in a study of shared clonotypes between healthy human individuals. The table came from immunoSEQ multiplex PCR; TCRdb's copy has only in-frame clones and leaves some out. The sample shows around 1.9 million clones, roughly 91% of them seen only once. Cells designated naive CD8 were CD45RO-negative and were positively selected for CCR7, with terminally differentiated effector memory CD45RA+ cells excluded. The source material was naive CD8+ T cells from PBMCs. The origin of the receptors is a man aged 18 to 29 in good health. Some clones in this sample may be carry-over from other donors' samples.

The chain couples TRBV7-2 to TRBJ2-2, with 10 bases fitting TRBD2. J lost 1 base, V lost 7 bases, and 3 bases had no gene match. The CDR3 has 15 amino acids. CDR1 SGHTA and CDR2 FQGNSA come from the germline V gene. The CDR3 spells CASNPSGRNTGELFF. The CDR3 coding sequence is TGTGCCAGCAATCCTAGCGGGAGGAACACCGGGGAGCTGTTTTTT. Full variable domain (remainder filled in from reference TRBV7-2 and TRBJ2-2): GAGVSQSPSNKVTEKGKDVELRCDPISGHTALYWYRQSLGQGLEFLIYFQGNSAPDKSGLPSDRFSAERTGGSVSTLTIQRTQQEDSAVYLCASNPSGRNTGELFFGEGSRLTVL.

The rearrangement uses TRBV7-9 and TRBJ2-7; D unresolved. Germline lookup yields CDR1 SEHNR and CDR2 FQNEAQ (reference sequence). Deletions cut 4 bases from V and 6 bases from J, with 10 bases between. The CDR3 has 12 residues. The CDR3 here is CASSSSVLEQYF. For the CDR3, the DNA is TGTGCCAGCAGCTCGTCAGTACTCGAGCAGTACTTC. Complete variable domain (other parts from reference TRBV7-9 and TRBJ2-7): DTGVSQNPRHKITKRGQNVTFRCDPISEHNRLYWYRQTLGQGPEFLTYFQNEAQLEKSRLLSDRFSAERPKGSFSTLEIQRTEQGDSAMYLCASSSSVLEQYFGPGTRLTVT.

The CDR3 nucleotides are TGTGCCAGCAGCTTAGGCGAGCGGAGGGGGGGCAATGAGCAGTTCTTC. Translated: CASSLGERRGGNEQFF. The genes are TRBV5-5 and TRBJ2-1; a weak D match, TRBD2 (7 bases). V dropped 2 bases and J dropped 6 bases, with 18 bases sitting between them. Germline V gene data show CDR1 as SGHKS and CDR2 as YYEKEE (reference sequence). The CDR3 runs to 16 residues.

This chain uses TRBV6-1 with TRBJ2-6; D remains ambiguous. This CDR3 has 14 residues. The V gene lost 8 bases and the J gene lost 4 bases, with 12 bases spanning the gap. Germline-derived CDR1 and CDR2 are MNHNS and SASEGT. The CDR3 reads CASHSGSGANVLTF. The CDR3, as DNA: TGTGCCAGCCACTCTGGGTCCGGGGCCAACGTCCTGACTTTC.

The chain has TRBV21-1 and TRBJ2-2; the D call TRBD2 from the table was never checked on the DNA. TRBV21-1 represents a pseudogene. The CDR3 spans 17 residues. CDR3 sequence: CASSTLLAGENTGELFF. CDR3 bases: TGTGCCAGCAGCACCCTCCTAGCGGGGGAGAACACCGGGGAGCTGTTTTTT.

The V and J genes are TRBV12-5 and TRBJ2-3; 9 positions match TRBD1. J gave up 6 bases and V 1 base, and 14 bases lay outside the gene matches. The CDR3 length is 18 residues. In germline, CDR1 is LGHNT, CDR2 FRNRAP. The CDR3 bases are TGTGCTAGTGGTTTGGACGCGTTAGGACAGGGGATTAGGGATACGCAGTATTTT. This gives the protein CASGLDALGQGIRDTQYF.

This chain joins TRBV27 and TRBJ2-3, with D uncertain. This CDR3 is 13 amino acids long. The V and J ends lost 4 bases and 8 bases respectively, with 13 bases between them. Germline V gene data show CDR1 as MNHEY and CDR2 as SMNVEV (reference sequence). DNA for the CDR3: TGTGCCAGCAGTTATATCAGATACGCTACGCAGTATTTT. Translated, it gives CASSYIRYATQYF.

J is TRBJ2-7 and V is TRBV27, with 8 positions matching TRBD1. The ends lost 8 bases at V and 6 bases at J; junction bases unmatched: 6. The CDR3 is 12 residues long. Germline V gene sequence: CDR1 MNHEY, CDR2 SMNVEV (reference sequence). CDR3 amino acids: CASQGATLEQYF. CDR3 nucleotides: TGTGCCAGCCAGGGGGCCACCCTCGAGCAGTACTTC.

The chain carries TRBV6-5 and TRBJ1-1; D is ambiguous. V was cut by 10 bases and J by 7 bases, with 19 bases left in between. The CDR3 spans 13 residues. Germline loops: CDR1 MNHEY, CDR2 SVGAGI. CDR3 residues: CATLRPSWNEAFF. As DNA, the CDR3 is TGTGCCACCCTCCGCCCCTCGTGGAATGAAGCTTTCTTT.